This T cell receptor beta chain was identified in a study of Ad26.COV2.S vaccination and SARS-CoV-2 variants. The protocol was immunoSEQ multiplex PCR, while the TCRdb copy is restricted to in-frame clones and leaves out a portion. The sample lists 350,000 to 500,000 clones; about nine tenths were seen once. The treatment denotes: 15 to 20 received Ad26.COV2.S at low or high dose, single or two shots; about 5 received placebo; per-sample allocation not given. Sampling was performed 63 days after the first vaccine or placebo injection. Wuhan-strain SARS-CoV-2 spike was expressed by the Ad26 vector that made up the vaccine. Trimming shortened V by 0 bases and J by 2 bases, and 5 bases separated the two germline ends. The CDR3 spans 13 residues. CDR1 is SGHVS, CDR2 FNYEAQ, per germline.

This receptor was taken from a person between 18 and 59 years old who received the Ad26.COV2.S COVID-19 vaccine or a placebo. The source was peripheral blood, collected in a trial of Ad26.COV2.S vaccine versus placebo. J is TRBJ2-7 and V is TRBV7-6; D gene unclear. For the CDR3, the DNA is TGTGCCAGCAGCTTAGCGCTTACCTACGAGCAGTACTTC. Its protein product is CASSLALTYEQYF.